This passage covers 17 T cell receptor beta chains from one sample sequenced in a study of blood T cell repertoires in COVID-19. Here immunoSEQ multiplex PCR was the method, and the copy in TCRdb shows in-frame clones only, minus some. The table includes around 140,000 clones, around nine tenths detected once. The sequenced sample consisted of peripheral blood. These receptors were taken from a man aged 65 to 79 with active COVID-19.

V is TRBV7-9 and J is TRBJ1-4, with 8 nucleotides matching TRBD1. The CDR3 contains 16 residues. Germline loops: CDR1 SEHNR, CDR2 FQNEAQ (reference sequence). The V gene end was trimmed by 0 bases and the J gene end by 4 bases; junction bases not matched to a gene: 4. The CDR3 spells CASSLAGTGGNEKLFF. CDR3 coding DNA: TGTGCCAGCAGCTTAGCGGGGACAGGCGGTAATGAAAAACTGTTTTTT.

The V call is TRBV18, the J call TRBJ2-2; D is undetermined. The CDR3 has 16 amino acids. Looked up from germline, CDR1 is KGHSH and CDR2 is LQKENI. V lost 3 bases and J lost 2, with 13 bases in between. CDR3 sequence: CASSPDRVTNTGELFF. Here the CDR3 DNA reads TGTGCCAGCTCACCCGACCGGGTCACCAACACCGGGGAGCTGTTTTTT. Using reference TRBV18 and TRBJ2-2 for the parts outside the CDR3, the full variable domain is NAGVMQNPRHLVRRRGQEARLRCSPMKGHSHVYWYRQLPEEGLKFMVYLQKENIIDESGMPKERFSAEFPKEGPSILRIQQVVRGDSAAYFCASSPDRVTNTGELFFGEGSRLTVL.

The chain uses TRBV11-2 and TRBJ2-1; no clear D. The CDR3 length is 16 residues. Germline assignment: CDR1 SGHAT and CDR2 FQNNGV. The V end lost 2 bases, the J end lost 0 bases, and 11 bases lay between the germline ends. CDR3 nucleotide sequence: TGTGCCAGCAGCTTAATAGTCTTGAGCTCCTACAATGAGCAGTTCTTC. Encoded protein: CASSLIVLSSYNEQFF.

As DNA, the CDR3 is TGTGCCAGCAGCCAATTACCAGGGGGAGGCTACGAGCAGTACTTC. It translates to CASSQLPGGGYEQYF. The rearrangement joins TRBV4-2 to TRBJ2-7, with D tentatively TRBD1 (7 bases). Germline V gene lookup returns CDR1 LGHNA and CDR2 YNFKEQ. This CDR3 spans 15 amino acids. Between the trimmed V and J ends, which lost 2 bases and 3 bases, there was a span of 14 bases.

J is TRBJ1-3 and V is TRBV19; unclear D gene. V was clipped by 7 bases and J by 1 base, with 11 bases between them. The germline V gene has CDR1 LNHDA and CDR2 SQIVND (reference sequence). The CDR3 spans 14 residues. CDR3 protein: CASTTGNSGNTIYF. The CDR3 coding sequence is TGTGCCAGTACCACGGGGAATTCTGGAAACACCATATATTTT. Looking up the rest from reference TRBV19 and TRBJ1-3 gives the full variable domain: DGGITQSPKYLFRKEGQNVTLSCEQNLNHDAMYWYRQDPGQGLRLIYYSQIVNDFQKGDIAEGYSVSREKKESFPLTVTSAQKNPTAFYLCASTTGNSGNTIYFGEGSWLTVV.

The chain is built from TRBV9 and TRBJ2-2, with 7 nucleotides matching TRBD2. Germline V gives CDR1 SGDLS, CDR2 YYNGEE. This CDR3 region has 16 residues. V was clipped by 4 bases and J by 2 bases; unmatched bases: 8. CDR3 in amino acids: CASSPPSGINTGELFF. The CDR3 DNA reads as TGTGCCAGCAGCCCCCCCAGCGGGATCAACACCGGGGAGCTGTTTTTT.

V and J are TRBV5-6 and TRBJ2-7; 7 bases agree with TRBD2. J gave up 7 bases and V 2 bases, and 9 bases lay outside the gene matches. Germline CDR1 is SGHDT and CDR2 is YYEEEE. This CDR3 region has 14 residues. As DNA, the CDR3 is TGTGCCAGCAGCTTTTTGGCTTCAGCGGGGGAGCAGTACTTC. The encoded protein is CASSFLASAGEQYF.

The chain combines TRBV6-5 with TRBJ2-5; 7 positions match TRBD2. J was trimmed by 1 base and V by 5 bases; bases with no gene match: 7. The CDR3 totals 15 residues. The germline gives CDR1 MNHEY, CDR2 SVGAGI. CDR3 in DNA: TGTGCCAGCAGTCCCGTGGAGCGGGGCCAAGAGACCCAGTACTTC. Translating it yields CASSPVERGQETQYF.

The chain employs TRBV3-1 (or the pseudogene TRBV3-2) and TRBJ1-2, with 8 nucleotides matching TRBD1. V dropped 0 bases and J dropped 3; count of bases not matched to a gene: 3. Germline V CDR1 and CDR2: LGHDT, YNNKEL (reference sequence). This CDR3 region has 15 residues. The CDR3 is CASSQDHRGDYGYTF. As DNA, the CDR3 is TGTGCCAGCAGCCAAGATCACAGGGGGGACTATGGCTACACCTTC.

The chain joins TRBV28 to TRBJ1-4, with 7 bases fitting TRBD1. V was clipped by 5 bases and J by 11 bases; unmatched bases: 11. Germline-derived CDR1 and CDR2 are MDHEN and SYDVKM. The CDR3 consists of 14 residues. CDR3 in DNA: TGTGCCAGCAGTCCTGGACAGGTCCTTAAGAAACTGTTTTTT. It codes for CASSPGQVLKKLFF. The complete variable domain, with remaining parts taken from reference TRBV28 and TRBJ1-4, reads DVKVTQSSRYLVKRTGEKVFLECVQDMDHENMFWYRQDPGLGLRLIYFSYDVKMKEKGDIPEGYSVSREKKERFSLILESASTNQTSMYLCASSPGQVLKKLFFGSGTQLSVL.

The chain carries TRBV19 and TRBJ2-4, with D possibly matching TRBD2 (6 bases). The germline CDR1 and CDR2 sequences are LNHDA and SQIVND (reference sequence). Trimming removed 3 bases at V and 7 bases at J, with 13 bases between. This CDR3 is 14 amino acids long. This chain's CDR3 is CASSIGGIGNIQYF. The CDR3 DNA reads TGTGCCAGTAGTATTGGAGGGATTGGGAACATTCAGTACTTC.

The V and J genes are TRBV19 and TRBJ1-1, with 7 bases aligning to TRBD1. This CDR3 contains 14 residues. V lost 5 bases and J lost 1; bases outside the gene matches: 4. CDR1 and CDR2 from the germline V gene are LNHDA and SQIVND (reference sequence). The CDR3 nucleotides are TGTGCCAGTAGTTGGACAGGATCGAACACTGAAGCTTTCTTT. It specifies CASSWTGSNTEAFF.

The rearrangement links TRBV3-1 (or the pseudogene TRBV3-2) to TRBJ2-1, with unresolved D. The CDR3 covers 14 residues. Germline-derived CDR1 and CDR2 are LGHDT and YNNKEL (reference sequence). V gave up 3 bases and J gave up 9 bases, with 15 bases separating them. The CDR3 bases are TGTGCCAGCAGCCACTTAGCCAGCCGCGCTGAGCAGTTCTTC. Its translation: CASSHLASRAEQFF.

Comment on this clone: The germline gene is not matched at one end of the junction; a read error may be the cause. Distinct nucleotide sequences in the sample also encode this CDR3. The chain combines TRBV7-9 with TRBJ1-6; TRBD1 matches at 8 bases. The CDR3 loop spans 14 amino acids. The germline V gene has CDR1 SEHNR and CDR2 FQNEAQ (reference sequence). The CDR3 protein is CASSLGDRNSPLHF. CDR3 in DNA: TGTGCCAGCAGCTTGGGGGACAGGAATTCACCTCTCCACTTT.

The gene calls are TRBV3-1 (or the pseudogene TRBV3-2) and TRBJ2-1; the D gene is possibly TRBD1 (6 bases). Per the germline V gene, CDR1 is LGHDT and CDR2 is YNNKEL (reference sequence). Trimming took off 1 base at V and 9 bases at J, with 10 bases between the two ends. This CDR3 spans 13 amino acids. This CDR3 reads CASSQGLGGEQFF. CDR3 nucleotide sequence: TGTGCCAGCAGCCAAGGCTTAGGGGGTGAGCAGTTCTTC.

CDR3 DNA sequence: TGTGCCAGCAGCCCGGAGGGACTAGCGGGAGCCGGAGGAGATACGCAGTATTTT. It is translated as CASSPEGLAGAGGDTQYF. The chain uses TRBV7-6 and TRBJ2-3, with TRBD2 identical over 14 bases. The CDR3 has 18 residues. Germline assignment: CDR1 SGHVS and CDR2 FNYEAQ. J gave up 5 bases and V 5 bases, and 12 bases lay outside the gene matches.

This chain uses TRBV3-1 (or the pseudogene TRBV3-2) with TRBJ2-5; D possibly corresponds to TRBD2 (5 bases). The CDR3 extends over 15 amino acids. Germline assignment: CDR1 LGHDT and CDR2 YNNKEL (reference sequence). Trimming cost V 2 bases and J 2 bases, with 12 bases left between them. CDR3 nucleotide sequence: TGTGCCAGCAGCCAACCAAGAAGCGGTCAAGAGACCCAGTACTTC. Encoded protein: CASSQPRSGQETQYF.